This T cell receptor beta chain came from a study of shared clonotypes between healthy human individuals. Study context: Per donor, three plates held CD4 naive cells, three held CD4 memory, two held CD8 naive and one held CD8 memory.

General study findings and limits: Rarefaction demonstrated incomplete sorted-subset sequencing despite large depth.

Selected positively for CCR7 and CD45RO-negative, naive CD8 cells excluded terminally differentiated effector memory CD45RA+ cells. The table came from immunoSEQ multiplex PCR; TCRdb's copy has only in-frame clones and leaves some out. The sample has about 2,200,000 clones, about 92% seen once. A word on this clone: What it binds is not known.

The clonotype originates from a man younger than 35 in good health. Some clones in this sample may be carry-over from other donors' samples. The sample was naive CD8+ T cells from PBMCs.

The CDR3 sequence: CASSGEFRETGELFF. The CDR3 nucleotides read TGTGCCAGCAGCGGGGAATTTAGGGAGACCGGGGAGCTGTTTTTT. This rearrangement joins TRBV5-6 to TRBJ2-2; tentative D call: TRBD2 (5 bases). Germline V CDR1 and CDR2: SGHDT, YYEEEE. The CDR3 consists of 15 residues. Trimming stripped 4 bases from V and 5 bases from J, with 15 bases between.